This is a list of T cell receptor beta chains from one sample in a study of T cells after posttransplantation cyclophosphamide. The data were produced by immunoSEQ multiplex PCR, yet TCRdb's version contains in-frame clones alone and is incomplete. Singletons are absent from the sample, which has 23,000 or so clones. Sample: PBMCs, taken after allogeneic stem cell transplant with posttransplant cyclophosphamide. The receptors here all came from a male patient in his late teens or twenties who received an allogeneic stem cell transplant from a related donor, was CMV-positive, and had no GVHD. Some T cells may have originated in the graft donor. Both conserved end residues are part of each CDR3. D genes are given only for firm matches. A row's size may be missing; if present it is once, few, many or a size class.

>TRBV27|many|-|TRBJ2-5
TGTGCCAGCAGTCCCCCCCCCGCCCGGGGAGGGGGAGAGACCCAGTACTTC
CASSPPPARGGGETQYF
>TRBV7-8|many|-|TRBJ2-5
TGTGCCAGCAGCTTAGCCCTCTGGTGGGCTGGGTACTTC
CASSLALWWAGYF
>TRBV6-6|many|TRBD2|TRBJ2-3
TGTGCCAGCAGTACCTGGACTAGCGGGGGATTAGATACGCAGTATTTT
CASSTWTSGGLDTQYF
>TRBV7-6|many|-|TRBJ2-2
TGTGCCAGCAGCTTCCGAGAGTCCGGGGAGCTGTTTTTT
CASSFRESGELFF
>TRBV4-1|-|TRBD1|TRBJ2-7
TGCGCCAGCAGCCAACCGGACAGGGCAGGCGAGCAGTACTTC
CASSQPDRAGEQYF
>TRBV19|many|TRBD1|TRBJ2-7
TGTGCCAGTAGCTCCAAGGACAGGAAAAACTACGAGCAGTACTTC
CASSSKDRKNYEQYF
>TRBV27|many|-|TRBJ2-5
TGTGCCACTACGGACTCGAAAGAGACCCAGTACTTC
CATTDSKETQYF
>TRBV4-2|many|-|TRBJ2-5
TGTGCCAGCAGCCAAGAGGGGAGAGAGACCCAGTACTTC
CASSQEGRETQYF
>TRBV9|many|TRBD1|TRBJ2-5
TGTGCCAGCAGCCGAGGGACAGCCCAAGAGACCCAGTACTTC
CASSRGTAQETQYF
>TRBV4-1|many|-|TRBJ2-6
TGCGCCAGCAGCCAAGGGCGGGCACGCTCTGGGGCCAACGTCCTGACTTTC
CASSQGRARSGANVLTF
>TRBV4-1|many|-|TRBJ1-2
TGCGCCAGCAGCCAAGAACAGGGTTGGGGCTACACCTTC
CASSQEQGWGYTF
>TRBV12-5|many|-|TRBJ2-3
TGTGCTAGTGCCGCCCCGCGGTATTCAGATACGCAGTATTTT
CASAAPRYSDTQYF
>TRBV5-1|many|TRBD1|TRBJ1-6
TGCGCCAGCAGCTCCGAGACAGGGGATGGTTCACCCCTCCACTTT
CASSSETGDGSPLHF
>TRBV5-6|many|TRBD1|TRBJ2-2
TGTGCCAGCAGCTCCGGGACAGGGGGGGCCGGGGAGCTGTTTTTT
CASSSGTGGAGELFF
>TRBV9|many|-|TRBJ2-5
TGTGCCAGCAGCGTCGGACTATTGGGTCGGGAGACCCAGTACTTC
CASSVGLLGRETQYF
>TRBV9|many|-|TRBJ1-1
TGTGCCAGCAGCAAAGGACAGAGGAACACTGAAGCTTTCTTT
CASSKGQRNTEAFF